These T cell receptor beta chains were read from a single sample in a study of blood T cell repertoires in COVID-19. Clones were sequenced by immunoSEQ multiplex PCR, and TCRdb holds only the in-frame ones, with some missing. The sample yields around 270,000 clones, 65% to 85% seen once. Sequenced: peripheral blood. Every receptor here comes from a person aged 65-85 years with COVID-19, enrolled during active disease. CDR3s include the opening cysteine and the closing phenylalanine or tryptophan. D genes are given only for firm matches.

v_call	j_call	d_call	cdr3_aa
TRBV4-3	TRBJ2-7	TRBD1	CASSPRATGDGEQYF
TRBV28	TRBJ1-1	-	CASSDALGAQAFF
TRBV11-1	TRBJ2-3	-	CASSVTDTRYF
TRBV30	TRBJ1-5	TRBD1	CAWSFSGTGGNQPQHF
TRBV5-6	TRBJ1-1	-	CASSYSGGTEAFF
TRBV5-1	TRBJ1-4	-	CASSLGDKVLNEKLFF
TRBV7-9	TRBJ2-1	TRBD1	CASRGQGMSSYNEQFF
TRBV28	TRBJ1-1	-	CASYRISRTEAFF
TRBV6-5	TRBJ2-2	-	CASSSTVNTGELFF
TRBV19	TRBJ1-5	TRBD1	CASSTDRDQPQHF
TRBV19	TRBJ2-5	-	CASSSGRGETQYF
TRBV14	TRBJ2-1	TRBD2	CASSRYSGTSQFF
TRBV5-4	TRBJ1-3	-	CASSYWEGSGNTIYF
TRBV27	TRBJ1-1	-	CASSFDPSTEAFF
TRBV25-1	TRBJ2-7	TRBD2	CASSEDGRTYEQYF
TRBV19	TRBJ2-1	-	CASSAPDGDFCEQFF
TRBV27	TRBJ2-2	-	CASMMTDPADTGELFF
TRBV3-1/TRBV3-2	TRBJ1-5	-	CASSQYNQPQHF
TRBV5-1	TRBJ2-6	TRBD1	CASSLLSWDRASSGANVLTF
TRBV28	TRBJ1-2	-	CASSLGGDFYGYTF
TRBV20-1	TRBJ1-5	-	CSAGRGQPQHF
TRBV4-3	TRBJ2-7	-	CASSQEAAGSYEQYF
TRBV6-6	TRBJ1-2	TRBD1	CASSSTRDSNYGYTF
TRBV6-5	TRBJ2-5	TRBD1	CATQGAGGQETQYF
TRBV3-1/TRBV3-2	TRBJ2-7	-	CASSQRQSYEQYF
TRBV27	TRBJ2-5	-	CASSLSFRGETQYF
TRBV9	TRBJ2-3	-	CASSVYTDRILDTQYF
TRBV25-1	TRBJ2-7	-	CASTRDNYEQYF
TRBV5-1	TRBJ2-2	-	CASSFSTTPGSGELFF
TRBV28	TRBJ2-7	TRBD2	CASSEGRVSYEQYF
TRBV29-1	TRBJ2-4	TRBD1	CSVAGTGLGNIQYF
TRBV2	TRBJ2-5	TRBD2	CASGLAQETQYF
TRBV20-1	TRBJ2-5	TRBD2	CSASRGGRFQETQYF
TRBV6-2/TRBV6-3	TRBJ1-5	-	CASSGTASNQPQHF
TRBV9	TRBJ2-1	-	CASSVVWGSSSNEQFF
TRBV5-1	TRBJ2-1	TRBD2	CASSLSGGGDEQFF
TRBV27	TRBJ2-7	-	CASADFSEREQYF
TRBV5-1	TRBJ1-6	TRBD1	CASSPGQDYSPLHF
TRBV18	TRBJ1-1	TRBD1	CASSPGQETPEAFF
TRBV5-1	TRBJ2-7	TRBD2	CASSLGASGRIPYEQYF